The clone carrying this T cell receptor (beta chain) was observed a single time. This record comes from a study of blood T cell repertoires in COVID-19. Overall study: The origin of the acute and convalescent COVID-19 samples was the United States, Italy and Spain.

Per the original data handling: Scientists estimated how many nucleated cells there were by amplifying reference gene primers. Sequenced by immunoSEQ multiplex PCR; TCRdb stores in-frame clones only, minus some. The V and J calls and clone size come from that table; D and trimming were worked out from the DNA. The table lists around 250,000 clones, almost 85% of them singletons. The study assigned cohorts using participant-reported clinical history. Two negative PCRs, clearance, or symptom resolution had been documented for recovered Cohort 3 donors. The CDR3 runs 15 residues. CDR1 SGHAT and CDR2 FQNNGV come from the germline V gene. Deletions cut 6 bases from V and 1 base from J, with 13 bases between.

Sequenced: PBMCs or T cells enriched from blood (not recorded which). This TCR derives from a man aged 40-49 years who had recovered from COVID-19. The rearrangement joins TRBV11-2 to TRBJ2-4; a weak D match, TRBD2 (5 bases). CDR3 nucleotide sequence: TGTGCCAGCAGGAATCCGGGGAAGGCCAAAAACATTCAGTACTTC. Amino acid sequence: CASRNPGKAKNIQYF.